This TCR beta chain was sequenced in a study of cytomegalovirus exposure and HLA in healthy donors. Overall study context: Roughly 179 million T cells yielded approximately 100 million unique TCR beta sequences, as an earlier analysis found.

Vbeta (60) and Jbeta (13) primers were used in the PCR. Libraries were prepared by immunoSEQ multiplex PCR; TCRdb keeps only in-frame clonotypes and omits some of them. Of 150,000 to 200,000 clones listed, 77% are singletons. General study results and limits: In a later analysis, most CMV-associated TCR beta chains appeared HLA-restricted. It emerged from a later analysis that several of the most significant clusters appeared to be linked to common viral pathogens.

This clone was detected a few times. Antigen specificity is unknown. V shed 6 bases and J 4 bases; nucleotides not matched to a gene: 8. The CDR3 contains 16 residues. Per the germline V gene, CDR1 is LGHNA and CDR2 is YNFKEQ. Source material: PBMCs. The sequence came from a woman between 25 and 40 years old in good health and CMV-seronegative. The V and J genes are TRBV4-2 and TRBJ2-2; 10 bases match TRBD2. The CDR3 nucleotides read TGTGCCAGCAGGCCGAGAGCGGGAGGGTTCACCGGGGAGCTGTTTTTT. Protein sequence: CASRPRAGGFTGELFF.